This TCR beta chain originates from a study of control samples from healthy donors and cancer patients. The repertoire was sequenced with immunoSEQ multiplex PCR; TCRdb's copy has only in-frame clones and lacks some. The sample lists roughly 120,000 clones, more than 75% occurring once. Trimming removed 2 bases at V and 1 base at J, with 8 bases between. Germline lookup yields CDR1 SGHTA and CDR2 FQGNSA. The CDR3 length is 14 residues. This chain links TRBV7-2 with TRBJ1-1, with unresolved D. The sequenced material came from blood. This TCR came from a woman in her seventies in good health. The CDR3 is CASSLIGTNTEAFF. For the CDR3, the DNA is TGTGCCAGCAGCTTAATTGGTACGAACACTGAAGCTTTCTTT. Complete variable domain (other parts from reference TRBV7-2 and TRBJ1-1): GAGVSQSPSNKVTEKGKDVELRCDPISGHTALYWYRQSLGQGLEFLIYFQGNSAPDKSGLPSDRFSAERTGGSVSTLTIQRTQQEDSAVYLCASSLIGTNTEAFFGQGTRLTVV.